This T cell receptor beta chain is drawn from a study of CD8+ T cells in alopecia areata. Study-level points and caveats: Among the top 100, expanded CD8+ clones, as well as scalp clonality, were significantly decreased by tofacitinib. With just one nonresponder, it is still uncertain whether baseline CD8+ expansion relates to response.

This clone was seen only a few times. Its antigen is still unknown. Reverse transcription of extracted RNA yielded cDNA, which provided the sequencing template. Libraries were prepared by immunoSEQ multiplex PCR; TCRdb keeps only in-frame clonotypes and omits some of them. The table shows about 210,000 clones, with 43% occurring only once. CDR1 is KGHSH and CDR2 is LQKENI in the germline V gene. Trimming removed 6 bases from V and 5 bases from J, with 10 bases in between. The CDR3 contains 12 residues. Sample treatment: oral pan-JAK inhibitor, 5-10 mg twice daily. Patients with alopecia areata provided lesional scalp punch biopsies as well as peripheral blood.

Material: CD4+ T cells sorted from blood, obtained around week 37, from a patient treated with tofacitinib. The receptor was derived from a human donor with alopecia areata. The chain is built from TRBV18 and TRBJ2-5; D uncertain. CDR3 sequence reads: CASSQSRETQYF. In DNA form, the CDR3 reads TGTGCCAGCTCTCAAAGCCGGGAGACCCAGTACTTC.